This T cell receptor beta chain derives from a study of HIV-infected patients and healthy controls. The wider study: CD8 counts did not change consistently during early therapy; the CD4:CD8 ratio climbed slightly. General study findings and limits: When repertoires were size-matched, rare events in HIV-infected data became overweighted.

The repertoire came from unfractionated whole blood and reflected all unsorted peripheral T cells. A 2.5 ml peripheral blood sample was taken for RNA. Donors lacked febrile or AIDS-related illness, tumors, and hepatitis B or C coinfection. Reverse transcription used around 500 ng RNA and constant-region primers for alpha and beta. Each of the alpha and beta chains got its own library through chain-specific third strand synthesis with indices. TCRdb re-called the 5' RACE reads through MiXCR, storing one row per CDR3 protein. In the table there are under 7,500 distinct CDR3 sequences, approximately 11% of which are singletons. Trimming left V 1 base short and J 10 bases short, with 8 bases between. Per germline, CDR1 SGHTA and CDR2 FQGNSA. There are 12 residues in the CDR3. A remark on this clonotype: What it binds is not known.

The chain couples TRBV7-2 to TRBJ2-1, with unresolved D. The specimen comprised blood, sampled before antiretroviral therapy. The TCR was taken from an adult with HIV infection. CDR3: CASSLGALEQFF. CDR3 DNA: TGTGCCAGCAGCTTAGGAGCATTAGAGCAGTTCTTC.